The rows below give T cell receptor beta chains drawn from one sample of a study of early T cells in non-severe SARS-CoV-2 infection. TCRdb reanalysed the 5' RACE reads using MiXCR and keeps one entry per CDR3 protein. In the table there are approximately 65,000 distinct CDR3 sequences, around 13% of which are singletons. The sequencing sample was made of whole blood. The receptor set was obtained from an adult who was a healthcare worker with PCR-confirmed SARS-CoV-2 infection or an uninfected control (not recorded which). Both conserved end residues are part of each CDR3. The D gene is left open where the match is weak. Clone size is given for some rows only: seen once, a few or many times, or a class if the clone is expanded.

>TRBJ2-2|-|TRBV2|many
CASSETRSLTGELFF
TGTGCCAGCAGTGAAACCAGGTCGTTGACGGGGGAGCTGTTTTTT
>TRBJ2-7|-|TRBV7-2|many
CASSLVLGGRTYEQYF
TGTGCCAGCAGCTTAGTCCTAGGGGGTAGGACCTACGAGCAGTACTTC
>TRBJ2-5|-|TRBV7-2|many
CASSLVIGGGGTQYF
TGTGCCAGCAGCTTAGTAATCGGGGGCGGTGGGACCCAGTACTTC
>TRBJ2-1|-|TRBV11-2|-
CASSFAPRIVYEQFF
TGTGCCAGCAGCTTTGCTCCCCGGATAGTATATGAGCAGTTCTTC
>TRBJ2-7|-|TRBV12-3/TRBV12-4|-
CASSLDPGGYEQYF
TGTGCCAGCAGTTTAGACCCAGGAGGCTACGAGCAGTACTTC
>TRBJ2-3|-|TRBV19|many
CASSIVSGTDTQYF
TGTGCCAGTAGTATAGTTTCAGGAACAGATACGCAGTATTTT
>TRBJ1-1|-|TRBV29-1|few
CSVSDTMAEAFF
TGCAGCGTGTCTGACACGATGGCTGAAGCTTTCTTT
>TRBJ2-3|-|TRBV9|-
CASSVGPGTDTQYF
TGTGCCAGCAGCGTAGGTCCGGGCACAGATACGCAGTATTTT
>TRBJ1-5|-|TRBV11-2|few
CASSLGHDQPQHF
TGTGCCAGCAGCTTAGGACATGATCAGCCCCAGCATTTT
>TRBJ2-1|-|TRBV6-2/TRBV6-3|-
CASSLVRGVTRNEQFF
TGTGCCAGCAGTCTCGTGAGGGGGGTAACTAGAAATGAGCAGTTCTTC
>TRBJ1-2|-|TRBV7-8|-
CASSLALLGGAANGYTF
TGTGCCAGCAGCTTAGCGCTATTAGGTGGGGCGGCCAATGGCTACACCTTC
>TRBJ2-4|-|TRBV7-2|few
CASSLASDRNIQYF
TGTGCCAGCAGCTTAGCCTCGGACAGAAACATTCAGTACTTC
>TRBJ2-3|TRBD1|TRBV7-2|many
CASSTTGSKTDTQYF
TGTGCCAGCAGTACGACAGGGAGCAAAACAGATACGCAGTATTTT
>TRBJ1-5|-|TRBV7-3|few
CASTRVGWNQPQHF
TGTGCCAGCACCAGGGTAGGGTGGAATCAGCCCCAGCATTTT
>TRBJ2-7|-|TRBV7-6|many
CASSLSGRGEQYF
TGTGCCAGCAGCTTAAGCGGCAGGGGCGAGCAGTACTTC
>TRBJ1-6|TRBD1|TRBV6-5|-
CASSYGDRVGSPLHF
TGTGCCAGCAGTTACGGGGACAGGGTTGGTTCACCCCTCCACTTT
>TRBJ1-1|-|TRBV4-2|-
CASSQDGHSMNTEAFF
TGTGCCAGCAGCCAAGACGGACATTCCATGAACACTGAAGCTTTCTTT
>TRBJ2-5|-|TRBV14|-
CASSLQWLGIGETQYF
TGTGCCAGCAGTCTACAGTGGCTCGGCATAGGAGAGACCCAGTACTTC
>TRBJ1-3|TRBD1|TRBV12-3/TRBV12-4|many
CASSLPLGTASGNTIYF
TGTGCCAGCAGTTTACCGCTCGGGACAGCTTCTGGAAACACCATATATTTT
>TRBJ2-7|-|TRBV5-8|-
CASSLRHGQSYEQYF
TGTGCCAGCAGTCTCCGACACGGCCAGTCCTACGAGCAGTACTTC
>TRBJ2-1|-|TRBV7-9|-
CASSIPRDNYNEQFF
TGTGCCAGCAGCATCCCCCGGGACAACTACAATGAGCAGTTCTTC
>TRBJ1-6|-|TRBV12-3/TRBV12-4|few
CASSRQNSPLHF
TGTGCCAGCAGCAGACAGAATTCACCCCTCCACTTT
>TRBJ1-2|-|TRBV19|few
CASSFLRENYGYTF
TGTGCCAGTAGTTTCCTAAGGGAGAACTATGGCTACACCTTC
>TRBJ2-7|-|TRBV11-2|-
CASSGNYEQYF
TGTGCCAGCAGCGGAAACTACGAGCAGTACTTC
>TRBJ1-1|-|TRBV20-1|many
CSASGRAVTEAFF
TGCAGTGCTAGCGGCAGGGCGGTTACTGAAGCTTTCTTT
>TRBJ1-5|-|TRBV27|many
CASGSLGGKMDSQHF
TGTGCCAGCGGGTCGCTGGGGGGTAAGATGGATTCCCAGCATTTT
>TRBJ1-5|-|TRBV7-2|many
CASSPPSYHQPQHF
TGTGCCAGCAGCCCCCCATCTTACCATCAGCCCCAGCATTTT
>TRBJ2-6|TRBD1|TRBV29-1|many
CSVGDRLSGANVLTF
TGCAGCGTTGGGGACAGGCTCTCTGGGGCCAACGTCCTGACTTTC
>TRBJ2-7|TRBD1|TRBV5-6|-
CASSLRGRGTYEQYF
TGTGCCAGCAGCTTGAGGGGGCGAGGTACCTACGAGCAGTACTTC
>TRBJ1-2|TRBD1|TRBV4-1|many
CASSQGDRDFGNYGYTF
TGCGCCAGCAGCCAAGGGGACAGGGATTTTGGTAACTATGGCTACACCTTC
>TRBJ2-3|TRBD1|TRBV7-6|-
CASSPGTGIDTQYF
TGTGCCAGCAGCCCGGGGACAGGGATCGATACGCAGTATTTT
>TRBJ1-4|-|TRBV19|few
CASSIAFRAFGEKLFF
TGTGCCAGTAGTATAGCATTCAGGGCATTCGGTGAAAAACTGTTTTTT
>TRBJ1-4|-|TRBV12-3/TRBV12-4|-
CASSWNAATIEKLFF
TGTGCCAGCAGCTGGAACGCCGCAACTATTGAAAAACTGTTTTTT
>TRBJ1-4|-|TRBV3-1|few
CASSSSGEKLFF
TGTGCCAGCAGCTCCAGTGGGGAAAAACTGTTTTTT
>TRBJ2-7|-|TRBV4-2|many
CASSQGRGPGEQYF
TGTGCCAGCAGCCAAGGTCGGGGACCGGGCGAGCAGTACTTC
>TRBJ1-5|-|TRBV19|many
CASSIEWGLVQPQHF
TGTGCCAGTAGTATAGAATGGGGGTTGGTACAGCCCCAGCATTTT
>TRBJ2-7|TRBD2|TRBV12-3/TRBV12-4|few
CASSLERGGYEQYF
TGTGCCAGCAGTTTAGAGCGGGGAGGGTACGAGCAGTACTTC
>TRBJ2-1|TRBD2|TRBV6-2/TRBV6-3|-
CASRPGGTGNEQFF
TGTGCCAGCAGACCCGGGGGGACTGGCAATGAGCAGTTCTTC
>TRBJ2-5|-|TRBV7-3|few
CASSRDGGAETQYF
TGTGCCAGCAGCCGCGATGGGGGAGCGGAGACCCAGTACTTC
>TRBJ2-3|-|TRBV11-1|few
CASSLRLAMITQYF
TGTGCCAGCAGCTTACGGCTAGCGATGATCACGCAGTATTTT
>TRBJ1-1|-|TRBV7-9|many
CASSLQSGQNTEAFF
TGTGCCAGCAGCCTACAATCTGGACAGAACACTGAAGCTTTCTTT
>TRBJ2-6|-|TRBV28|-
CASSSPGGSGANVLTF
TGTGCCAGCAGTTCCCCTGGGGGCTCTGGGGCCAACGTCCTGACTTTC
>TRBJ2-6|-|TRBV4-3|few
CASSQEGAISGANVLTF
TGCGCCAGCAGCCAAGAGGGGGCCATCTCTGGGGCCAACGTCCTGACTTTC
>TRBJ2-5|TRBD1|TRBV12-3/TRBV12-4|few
CASSSGTGVGETQYF
TGTGCCAGCAGCTCCGGGACAGGGGTAGGAGAGACCCAGTACTTC
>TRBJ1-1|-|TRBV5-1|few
CASSPTAVNTEAFF
TGCGCCAGCAGCCCCACAGCCGTGAACACTGAAGCTTTCTTT
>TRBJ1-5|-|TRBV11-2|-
CASSQAGGSNQPQHF
TGTGCCAGCAGTCAGGCCGGGGGAAGCAATCAGCCCCAGCATTTT
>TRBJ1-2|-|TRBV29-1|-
CSVSGTSGGYTF
TGCAGCGTTTCCGGGACGTCGGGTGGCTACACCTTC
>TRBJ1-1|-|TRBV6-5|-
CASITPGTAEAFF
TGTGCCAGCATTACTCCCGGTACCGCTGAAGCTTTCTTT
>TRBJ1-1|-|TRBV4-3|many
CASSQGAGLNTEAFF
TGCGCCAGCAGCCAAGGTGCGGGGCTGAACACTGAAGCTTTCTTT
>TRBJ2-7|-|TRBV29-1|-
CSVAATQYSYEQYF
TGCAGCGTTGCCGCGACCCAGTACTCCTACGAGCAGTACTTC
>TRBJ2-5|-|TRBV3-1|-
CASSQDTRGTRVQETQYF
TGTGCCAGCAGCCAAGATACCCGGGGTACAAGAGTACAAGAGACCCAGTACTTC
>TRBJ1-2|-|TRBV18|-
CASSPWIQVTNYGYTF
TGTGCCAGCTCACCATGGATTCAGGTTACGAACTATGGCTACACCTTC
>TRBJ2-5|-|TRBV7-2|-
CASSLAPKETQYF
TGTGCCAGCAGCTTAGCCCCGAAAGAGACCCAGTACTTC
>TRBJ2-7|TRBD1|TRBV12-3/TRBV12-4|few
CASSPLNRGSGEQYF
TGTGCCAGCAGCCCCCTTAACAGGGGCTCCGGCGAGCAGTACTTC
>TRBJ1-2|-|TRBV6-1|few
CASCERPFYGYTF
TGTGCCAGCTGTGAGCGACCTTTCTATGGCTACACCTTC
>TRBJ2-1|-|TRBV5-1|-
CASSMDSYNEQFF
TGCGCCAGCAGCATGGACTCCTACAATGAGCAGTTCTTC
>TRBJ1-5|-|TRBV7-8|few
CASSLRGVNQPQHF
TGTGCCAGCAGCTTAAGGGGGGTAAATCAGCCCCAGCATTTT
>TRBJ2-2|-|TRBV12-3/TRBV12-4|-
CAMGAPANTGELFF
TGTGCCATGGGGGCACCGGCGAACACCGGGGAGCTGTTTTTT